This TCR beta chain was recorded in a study of blood T cell repertoires in COVID-19. Across the whole study: Samples representing acute and convalescent COVID-19 were sourced from the United States, Italy and Spain.

This CDR3 region has 14 residues. Germline V lookup: CDR1 MGHRA, CDR2 YSYEKL. Trimming took 0 bases from V and 4 from J, leaving 10 bases between them. Only one count was recorded for this clone. The assay was immunoSEQ multiplex PCR, and TCRdb's table has in-frame clones only and misses some. Here the sample spans approximately 230,000 clones, 80% to 90% being singletons. V gene TRBV4-1 combines with J gene TRBJ2-7; TRBD1 is a possible D gene (8 bases). The sequenced sample consisted of PBMCs or T cells enriched from blood (not recorded which). The clonotype originates from a man aged 40-49 years who had recovered from COVID-19. CDR3 bases: TGCGCCAGCAGCCAAGAACAGGGGGGGTACGAGCAGTACTTC. Translation gives CASSQEQGGYEQYF.